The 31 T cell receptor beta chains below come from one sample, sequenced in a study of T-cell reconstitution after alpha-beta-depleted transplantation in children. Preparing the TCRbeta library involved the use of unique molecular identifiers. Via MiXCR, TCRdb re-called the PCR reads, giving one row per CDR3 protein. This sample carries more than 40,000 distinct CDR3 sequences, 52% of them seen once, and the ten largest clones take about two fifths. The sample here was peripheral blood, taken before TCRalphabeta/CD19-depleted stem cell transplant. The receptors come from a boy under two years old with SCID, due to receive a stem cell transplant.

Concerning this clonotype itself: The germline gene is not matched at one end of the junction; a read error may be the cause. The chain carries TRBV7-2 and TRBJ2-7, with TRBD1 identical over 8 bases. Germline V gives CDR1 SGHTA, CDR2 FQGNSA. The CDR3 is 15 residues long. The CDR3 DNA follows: TGTGCCAGCAGCCTAGCTGGGACAGGAGTGCCGGAGCAGTACTTC. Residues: CASSLAGTGVPEQYF.

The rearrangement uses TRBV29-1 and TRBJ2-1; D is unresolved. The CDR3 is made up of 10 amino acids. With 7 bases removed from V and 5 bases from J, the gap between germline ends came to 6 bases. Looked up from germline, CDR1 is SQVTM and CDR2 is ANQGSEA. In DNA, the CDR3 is TGCAGCGGTGGAGACAATGAGCAGTTCTTC. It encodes CSGGDNEQFF.

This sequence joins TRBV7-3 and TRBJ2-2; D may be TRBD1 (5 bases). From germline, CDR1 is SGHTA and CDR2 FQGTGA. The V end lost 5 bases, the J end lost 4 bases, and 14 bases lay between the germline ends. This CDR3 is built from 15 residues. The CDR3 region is CASSPTREPTGELFF. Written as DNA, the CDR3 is TGTGCCAGCAGCCCAACCAGGGAACCCACCGGGGAGCTGTTTTTT.

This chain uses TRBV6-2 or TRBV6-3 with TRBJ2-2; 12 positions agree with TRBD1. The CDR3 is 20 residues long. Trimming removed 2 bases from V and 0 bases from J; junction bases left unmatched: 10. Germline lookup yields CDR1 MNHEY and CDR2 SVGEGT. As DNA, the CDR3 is TGTGCCAGCAGTTACGGTAGTTATGGGACAGGGGGCGCGAACACCGGGGAGCTGTTTTTT. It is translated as CASSYGSYGTGGANTGELFF.

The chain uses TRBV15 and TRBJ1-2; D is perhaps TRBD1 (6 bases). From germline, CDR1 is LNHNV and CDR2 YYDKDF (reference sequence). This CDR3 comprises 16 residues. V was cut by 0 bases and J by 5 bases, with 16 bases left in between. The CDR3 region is CATSRDGLQGIYGYTF. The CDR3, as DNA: TGTGCCACCAGCAGAGATGGGCTACAGGGTATTTATGGCTACACCTTC.

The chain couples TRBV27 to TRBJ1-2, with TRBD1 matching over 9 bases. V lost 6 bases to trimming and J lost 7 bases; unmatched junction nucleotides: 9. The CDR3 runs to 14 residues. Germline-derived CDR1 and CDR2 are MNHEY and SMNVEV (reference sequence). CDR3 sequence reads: CASRPRTGVAGYTF. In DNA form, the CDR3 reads TGTGCCAGCAGGCCCCGGACAGGGGTGGCTGGCTACACCTTC.

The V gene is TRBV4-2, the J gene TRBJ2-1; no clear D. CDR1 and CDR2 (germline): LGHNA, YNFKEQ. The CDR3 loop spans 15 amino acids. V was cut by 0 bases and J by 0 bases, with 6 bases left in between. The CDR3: CASSQESASYNEQFF. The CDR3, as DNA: TGTGCCAGCAGCCAAGAGAGCGCCTCCTACAATGAGCAGTTCTTC.

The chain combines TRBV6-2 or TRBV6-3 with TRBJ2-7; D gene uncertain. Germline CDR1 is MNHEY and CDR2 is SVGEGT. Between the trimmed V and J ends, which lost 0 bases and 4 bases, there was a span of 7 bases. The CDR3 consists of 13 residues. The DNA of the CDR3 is TGTGCCAGCAGTTACTCCCTAAATTACGAGCAGTACTTC. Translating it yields CASSYSLNYEQYF.

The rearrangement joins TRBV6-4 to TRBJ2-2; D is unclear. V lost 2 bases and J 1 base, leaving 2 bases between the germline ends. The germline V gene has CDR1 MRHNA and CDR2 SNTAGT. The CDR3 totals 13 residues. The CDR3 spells CASSDKNTGELFF. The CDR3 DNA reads TGTGCCAGCAGTGACAAGAACACCGGGGAGCTGTTTTTT.

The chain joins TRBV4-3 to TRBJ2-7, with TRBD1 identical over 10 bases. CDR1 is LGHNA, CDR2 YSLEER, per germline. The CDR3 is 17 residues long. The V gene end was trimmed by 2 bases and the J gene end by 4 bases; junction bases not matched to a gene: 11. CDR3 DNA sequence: TGCGCCAGCAGCCAACGACAGGGGGCGCTCGGGGGGTACGAGCAGTACTTC. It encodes CASSQRQGALGGYEQYF.

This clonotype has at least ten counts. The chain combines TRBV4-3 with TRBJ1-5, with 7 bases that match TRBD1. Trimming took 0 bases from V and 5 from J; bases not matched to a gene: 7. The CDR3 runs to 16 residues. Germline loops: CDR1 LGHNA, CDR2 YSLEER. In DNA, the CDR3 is TGCGCCAGCAGCCAAGATTGGGTGCAGGGGGATCAGCCCCAGCATTTT. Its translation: CASSQDWVQGDQPQHF.

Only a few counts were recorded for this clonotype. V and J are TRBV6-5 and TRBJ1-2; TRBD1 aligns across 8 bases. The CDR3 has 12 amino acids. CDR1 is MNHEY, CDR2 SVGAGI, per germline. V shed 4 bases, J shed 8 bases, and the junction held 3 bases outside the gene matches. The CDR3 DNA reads TGTGCCAGCAGTTGGACAGGGCAAGGCTACACCTTC. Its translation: CASSWTGQGYTF.

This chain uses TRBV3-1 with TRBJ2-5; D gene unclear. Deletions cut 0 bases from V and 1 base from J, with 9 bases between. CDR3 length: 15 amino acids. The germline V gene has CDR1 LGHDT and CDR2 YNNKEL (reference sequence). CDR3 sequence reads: CASSQEGVRQETQYF. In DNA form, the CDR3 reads TGTGCCAGCAGCCAAGAGGGCGTCCGCCAAGAGACCCAGTACTTC.

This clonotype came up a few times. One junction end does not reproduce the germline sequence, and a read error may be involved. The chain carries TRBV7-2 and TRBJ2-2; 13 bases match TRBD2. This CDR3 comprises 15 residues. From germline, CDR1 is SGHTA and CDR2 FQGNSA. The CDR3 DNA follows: TGTGCCAGCAGCCCCACTAGCGGGGGGGACACCGGGGAGCTGTTT. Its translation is CASSPTSGGDTGELF.

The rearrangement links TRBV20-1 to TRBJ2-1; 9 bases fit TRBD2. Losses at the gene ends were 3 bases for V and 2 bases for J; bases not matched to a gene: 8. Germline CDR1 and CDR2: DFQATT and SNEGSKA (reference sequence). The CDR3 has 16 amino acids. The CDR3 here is CSARESGRTTYNEQFF. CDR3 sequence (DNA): TGCAGTGCTAGGGAGAGCGGGAGGACTACCTACAATGAGCAGTTCTTC.

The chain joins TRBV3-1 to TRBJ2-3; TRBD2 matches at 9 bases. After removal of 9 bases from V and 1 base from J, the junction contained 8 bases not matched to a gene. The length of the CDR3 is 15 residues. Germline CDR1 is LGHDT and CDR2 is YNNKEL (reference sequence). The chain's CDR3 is CASTDIAGGTDTQYF. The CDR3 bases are TGTGCCAGTACTGACATAGCGGGGGGCACAGATACGCAGTATTTT.

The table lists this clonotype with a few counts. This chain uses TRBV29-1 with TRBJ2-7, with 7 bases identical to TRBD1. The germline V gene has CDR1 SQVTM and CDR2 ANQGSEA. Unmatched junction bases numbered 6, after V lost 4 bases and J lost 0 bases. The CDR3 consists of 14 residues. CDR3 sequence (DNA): TGCAGCGTTGCACAGGGGTCCGTCTCCTACGAGCAGTACTTC. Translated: CSVAQGSVSYEQYF.

The CDR3 nucleotides are TGCAGCGTTGAAGGGGTGGGGTCCTACAATGAGCAGTTCTTC. It specifies CSVEGVGSYNEQFF. The chain uses TRBV29-1 and TRBJ2-1; D not resolved. The CDR3 spans 14 residues. The V gene lost 1 base and the J gene lost 1 base, with 8 bases spanning the gap. The germline V gene has CDR1 SQVTM and CDR2 ANQGSEA.

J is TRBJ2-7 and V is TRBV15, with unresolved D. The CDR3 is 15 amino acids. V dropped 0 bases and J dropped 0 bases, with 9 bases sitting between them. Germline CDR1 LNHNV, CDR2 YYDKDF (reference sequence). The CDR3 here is CATSRDRFSSYEQYF. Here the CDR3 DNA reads TGTGCCACCAGCAGAGACAGGTTCTCCTCCTACGAGCAGTACTTC.

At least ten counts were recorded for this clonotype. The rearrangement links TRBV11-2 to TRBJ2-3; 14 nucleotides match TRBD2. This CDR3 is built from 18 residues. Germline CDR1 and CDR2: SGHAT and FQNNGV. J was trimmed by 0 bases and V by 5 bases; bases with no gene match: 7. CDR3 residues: CASSPVTSGGGSTDTQYF. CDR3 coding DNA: TGTGCCAGCAGCCCCGTGACTAGCGGGGGGGGAAGCACAGATACGCAGTATTTT.

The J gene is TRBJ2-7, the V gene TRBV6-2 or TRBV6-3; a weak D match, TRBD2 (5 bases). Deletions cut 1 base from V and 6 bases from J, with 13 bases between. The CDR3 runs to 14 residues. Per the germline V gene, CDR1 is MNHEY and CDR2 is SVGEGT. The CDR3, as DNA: TGTGCCAGCAGTTACTGGCTAGCTCCAGGCGAGCAGTACTTC. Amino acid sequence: CASSYWLAPGEQYF.

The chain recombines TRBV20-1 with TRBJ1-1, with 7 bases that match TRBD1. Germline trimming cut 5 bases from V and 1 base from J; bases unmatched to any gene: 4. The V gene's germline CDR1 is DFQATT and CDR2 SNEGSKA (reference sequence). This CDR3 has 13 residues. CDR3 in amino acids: CSAPRQGNTEAFF. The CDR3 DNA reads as TGCAGTGCTCCCAGACAGGGGAACACTGAAGCTTTCTTT.

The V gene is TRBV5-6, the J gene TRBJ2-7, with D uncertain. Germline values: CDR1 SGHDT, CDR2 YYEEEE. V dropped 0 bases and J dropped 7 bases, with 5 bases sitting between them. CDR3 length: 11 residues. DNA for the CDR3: TGTGCCAGCAGCTTGGCCAGGGAGCAGTACTTC. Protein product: CASSLAREQYF.

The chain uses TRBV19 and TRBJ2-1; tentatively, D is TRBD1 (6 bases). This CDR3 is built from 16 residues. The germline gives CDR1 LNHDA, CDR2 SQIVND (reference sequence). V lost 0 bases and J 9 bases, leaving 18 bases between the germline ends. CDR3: CASSIDTGSLGTEQFF. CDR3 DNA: TGTGCCAGTAGTATAGATACAGGGAGTCTCGGTACTGAGCAGTTCTTC. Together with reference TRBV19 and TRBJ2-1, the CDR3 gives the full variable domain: DGGITQSPKYLFRKEGQNVTLSCEQNLNHDAMYWYRQDPGQGLRLIYYSQIVNDFQKGDIAEGYSVSREKKESFPLTVTSAQKNPTAFYLCASSIDTGSLGTEQFFGPGTRLTVL.

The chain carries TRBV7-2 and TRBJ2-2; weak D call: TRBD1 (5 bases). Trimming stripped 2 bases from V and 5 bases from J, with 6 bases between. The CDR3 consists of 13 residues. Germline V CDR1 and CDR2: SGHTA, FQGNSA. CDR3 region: CASSLSGTGELFF. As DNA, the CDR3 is TGTGCCAGCAGCTTATCAGGGACCGGGGAGCTGTTTTTT.

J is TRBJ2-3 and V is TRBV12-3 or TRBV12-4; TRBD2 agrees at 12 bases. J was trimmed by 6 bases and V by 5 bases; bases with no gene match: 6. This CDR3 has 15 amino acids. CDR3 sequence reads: CASSVLAGGSDTQYF. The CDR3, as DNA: TGTGCCAGCAGTGTACTAGCGGGGGGTTCGGATACGCAGTATTTT.

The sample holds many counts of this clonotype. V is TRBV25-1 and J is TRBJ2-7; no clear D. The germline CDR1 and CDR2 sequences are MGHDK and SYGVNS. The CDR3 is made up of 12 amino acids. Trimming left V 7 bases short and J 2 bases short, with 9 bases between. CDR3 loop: CASTTEPYEQYF. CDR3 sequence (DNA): TGTGCCAGCACGACTGAACCCTACGAGCAGTACTTC.

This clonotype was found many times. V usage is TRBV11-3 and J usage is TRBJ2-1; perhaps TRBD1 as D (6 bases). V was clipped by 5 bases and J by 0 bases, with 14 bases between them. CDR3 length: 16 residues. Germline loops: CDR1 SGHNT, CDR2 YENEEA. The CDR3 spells CASSPQRGFSYNEQFF. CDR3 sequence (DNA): TGTGCCAGCAGCCCCCAAAGGGGGTTCTCCTACAATGAGCAGTTCTTC.

The CDR3 spells CASSLARWGYEQYF. CDR3 DNA sequence: TGTGCCAGTAGTCTGGCCCGGTGGGGCTACGAGCAGTACTTC. This chain joins TRBV19 and TRBJ2-7; no clear D. The CDR3 runs 14 residues. Trimming took off 5 bases at V and 3 bases at J, with 14 bases between the two ends. From germline, CDR1 is LNHDA and CDR2 SQIVND (reference sequence).

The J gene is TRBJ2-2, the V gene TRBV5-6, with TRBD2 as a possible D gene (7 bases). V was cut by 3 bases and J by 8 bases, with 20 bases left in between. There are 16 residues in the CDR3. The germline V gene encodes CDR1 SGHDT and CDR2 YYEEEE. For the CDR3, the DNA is TGTGCCAGCAGCTCTACCGGCGGGGGCCGTGGGGGGGAGCTGTTTTTT. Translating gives CASSSTGGGRGGELFF. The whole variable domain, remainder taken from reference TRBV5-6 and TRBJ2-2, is DAGVTQSPTHLIKTRGQQVTLRCSPKSGHDTVSWYQQALGQGPQFIFQYYEEEERQRGNFPDRFSGHQFPNYSSELNVNALLLGDSALYLCASSSTGGGRGGELFFGEGSRLTVL.

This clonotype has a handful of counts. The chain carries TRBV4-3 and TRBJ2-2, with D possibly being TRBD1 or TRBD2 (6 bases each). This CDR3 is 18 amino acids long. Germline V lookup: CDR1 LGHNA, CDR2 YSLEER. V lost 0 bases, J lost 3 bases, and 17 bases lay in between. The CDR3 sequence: CASSQEAPFRGDTGELFF. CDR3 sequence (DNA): TGCGCCAGCAGCCAAGAGGCCCCGTTTAGGGGGGACACCGGGGAGCTGTTTTTT.